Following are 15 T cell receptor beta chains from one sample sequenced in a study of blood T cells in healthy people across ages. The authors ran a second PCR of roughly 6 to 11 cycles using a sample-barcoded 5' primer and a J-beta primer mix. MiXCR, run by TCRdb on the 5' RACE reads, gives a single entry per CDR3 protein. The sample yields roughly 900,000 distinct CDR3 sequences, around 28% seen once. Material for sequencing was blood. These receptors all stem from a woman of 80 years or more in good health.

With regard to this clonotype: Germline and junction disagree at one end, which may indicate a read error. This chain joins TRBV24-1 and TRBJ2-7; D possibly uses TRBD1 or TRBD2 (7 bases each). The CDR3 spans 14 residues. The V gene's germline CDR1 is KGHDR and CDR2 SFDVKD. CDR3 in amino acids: CATSGTGDYNEQYF. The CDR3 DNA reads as TGTGCCACAAGTGGTACAGGGGACTACAATGAGCAGTACTTC.

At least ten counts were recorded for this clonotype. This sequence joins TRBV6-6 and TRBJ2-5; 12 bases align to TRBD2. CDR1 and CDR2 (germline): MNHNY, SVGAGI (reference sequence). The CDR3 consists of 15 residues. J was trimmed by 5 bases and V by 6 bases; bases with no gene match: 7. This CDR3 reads CASRHSLAGGETQYF. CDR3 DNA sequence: TGTGCCAGCAGACACTCACTAGCGGGGGGTGAGACCCAGTACTTC.

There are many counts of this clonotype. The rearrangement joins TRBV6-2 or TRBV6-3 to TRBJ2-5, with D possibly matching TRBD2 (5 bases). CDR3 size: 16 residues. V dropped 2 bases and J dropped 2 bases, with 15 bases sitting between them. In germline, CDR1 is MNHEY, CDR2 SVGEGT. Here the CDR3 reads CASSYLGSDPQETQYF. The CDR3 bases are TGTGCCAGCAGTTACCTGGGGAGCGATCCACAAGAGACCCAGTACTTC.

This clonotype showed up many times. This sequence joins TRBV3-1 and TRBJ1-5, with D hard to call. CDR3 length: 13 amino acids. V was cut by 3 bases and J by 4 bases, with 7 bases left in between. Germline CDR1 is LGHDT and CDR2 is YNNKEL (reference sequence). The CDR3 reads CASSQGRNQPQHF. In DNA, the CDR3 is TGTGCCAGCAGCCAGGGTAGGAATCAGCCCCAGCATTTT.

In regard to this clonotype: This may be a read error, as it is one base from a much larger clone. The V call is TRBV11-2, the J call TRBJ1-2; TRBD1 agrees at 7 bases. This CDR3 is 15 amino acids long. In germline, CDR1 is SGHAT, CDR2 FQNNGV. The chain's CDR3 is CASSSLTGFGYGHTF. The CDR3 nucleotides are TGTGCCAGCAGCTCCTTGACAGGGTTTGGCTATGGCCACACCTTC.

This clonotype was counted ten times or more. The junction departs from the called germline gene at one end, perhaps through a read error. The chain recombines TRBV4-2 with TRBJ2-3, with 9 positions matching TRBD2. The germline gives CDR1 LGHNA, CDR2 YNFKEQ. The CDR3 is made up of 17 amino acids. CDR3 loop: CASSRNLGLAGTDTQYF. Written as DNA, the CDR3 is TGCGCCAGCAGCCGAAACCTGGGACTAGCTGGCACAGATACGCAGTATTTT.

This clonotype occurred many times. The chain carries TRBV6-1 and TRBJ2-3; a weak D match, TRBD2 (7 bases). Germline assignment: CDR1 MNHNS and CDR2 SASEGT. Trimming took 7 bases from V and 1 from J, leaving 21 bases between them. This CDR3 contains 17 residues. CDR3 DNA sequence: TGTGCCAGCATATGGGGGGGGCGAGTTAGAGGCACAGATACGCAGTATTTT. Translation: CASIWGGRVRGTDTQYF.

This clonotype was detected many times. The CDR3 here is CASSLRGKDGYTF. CDR3 nucleotides: TGTGCCAGCAGTTTAAGGGGGAAGGATGGCTACACCTTC. This sequence joins TRBV27 and TRBJ1-2, with a weak D call TRBD1 (6 bases). This CDR3 is built from 13 residues. CDR1 and CDR2 from the germline V gene are MNHEY and SMNVEV (reference sequence). Deletions cut 2 bases from V and 6 bases from J, with 10 bases between.

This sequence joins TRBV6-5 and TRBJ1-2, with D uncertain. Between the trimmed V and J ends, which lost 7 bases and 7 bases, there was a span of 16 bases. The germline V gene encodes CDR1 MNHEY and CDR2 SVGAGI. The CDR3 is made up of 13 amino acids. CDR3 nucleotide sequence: TGTGCCAGCACGATGGACCCGAGTTCTGGCTACACCTTC. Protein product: CASTMDPSSGYTF.

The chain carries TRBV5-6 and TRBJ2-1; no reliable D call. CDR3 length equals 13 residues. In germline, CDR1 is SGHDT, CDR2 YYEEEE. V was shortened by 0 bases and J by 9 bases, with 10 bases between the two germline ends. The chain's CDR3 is CASSLGRYGEQFF. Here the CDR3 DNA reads TGTGCCAGCAGCTTGGGTCGATATGGTGAGCAGTTCTTC.

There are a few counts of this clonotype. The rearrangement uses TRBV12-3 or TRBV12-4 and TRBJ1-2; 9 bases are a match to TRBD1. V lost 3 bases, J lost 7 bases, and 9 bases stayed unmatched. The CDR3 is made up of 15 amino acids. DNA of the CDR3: TGTGCCAGCAGTTTTTTACAGGGGGCGCGGGGTGGCTACACCTTC. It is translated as CASSFLQGARGGYTF.

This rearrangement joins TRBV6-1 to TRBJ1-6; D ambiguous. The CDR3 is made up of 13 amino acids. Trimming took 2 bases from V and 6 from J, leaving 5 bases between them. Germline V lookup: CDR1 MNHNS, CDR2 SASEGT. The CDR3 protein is CASSELGNSPLHF. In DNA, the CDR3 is TGTGCCAGCAGTGAATTGGGTAATTCACCCCTCCACTTT.

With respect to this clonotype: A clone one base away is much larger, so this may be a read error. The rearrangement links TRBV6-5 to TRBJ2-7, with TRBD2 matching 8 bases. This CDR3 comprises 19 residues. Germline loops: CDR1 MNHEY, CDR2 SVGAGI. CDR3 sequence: CTSSYVSPLSGGRSYEQYF. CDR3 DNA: TGTACCAGCAGTTACGTCTCCCCTCTTTCGGGGGGGCGATCCTACGAGCAGTACTTC.

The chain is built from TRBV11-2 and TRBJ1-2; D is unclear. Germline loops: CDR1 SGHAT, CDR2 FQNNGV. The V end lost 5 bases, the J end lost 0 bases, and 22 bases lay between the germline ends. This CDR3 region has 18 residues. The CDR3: CASSPHTGGAGANYGYTF. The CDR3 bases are TGTGCCAGCAGCCCCCACACGGGCGGAGCGGGAGCTAACTATGGCTACACCTTC.

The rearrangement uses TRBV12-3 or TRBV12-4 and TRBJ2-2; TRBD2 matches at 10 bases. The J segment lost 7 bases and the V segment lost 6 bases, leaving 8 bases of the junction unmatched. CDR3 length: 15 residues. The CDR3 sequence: CASSFSGGIGGELFF. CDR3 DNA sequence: TGTGCCAGCAGCTTTAGCGGGGGGATTGGCGGGGAGCTGTTTTTT.